Following are 19 T cell receptor beta chains from one sample sequenced in a study of cytomegalovirus exposure and HLA in healthy donors. The primer mix had 60 Vbeta and 13 Jbeta primers. Only in-frame clones appear in the TCRdb table, and some are missing; sequencing was by immunoSEQ multiplex PCR. The repertoire holds under 200,000 clones, with approximately 80% as singletons. The sequenced sample consisted of PBMCs. The receptors stem from a man aged 25 to 45 in good health and CMV-seronegative.

The rearrangement links TRBV5-6 to TRBJ2-1; 9 nucleotides align to TRBD1. Germline assignment: CDR1 SGHDT and CDR2 YYEEEE. This CDR3 contains 13 residues. With 5 bases clipped from V and 6 bases from J, the junction kept 3 bases outside the gene matches. The CDR3 DNA reads TGTGCCAGCAGTTCGGACAGGGGCAATGAGCAGTTCTTC. Protein sequence: CASSSDRGNEQFF.

This clone was detected only a few times. This rearrangement joins TRBV7-3 to TRBJ2-1, with D perhaps TRBD2 (5 bases). The germline gives CDR1 SGHTA, CDR2 FQGTGA. With 4 bases removed from V and 5 bases from J, the gap between germline ends came to 12 bases. CDR3 length equals 14 residues. As DNA, the CDR3 is TGTGCCAGCAGCTCCCGGGAAAGGGACAATGAGCAGTTCTTC. Translation gives CASSSRERDNEQFF.

Remarks on this clone: Different DNA sequences within this sample yield the same CDR3. This chain joins TRBV7-9 and TRBJ1-5, with TRBD1 as a possible D gene (6 bases). The CDR3 extends over 14 amino acids. Germline assignment: CDR1 SEHNR and CDR2 FQNEAQ (reference sequence). The V and J ends lost 1 base and 4 bases respectively, with 8 bases between them. DNA for the CDR3: TGTGCCAGCAGCTTAGAGGGGGGGAATCAGCCCCAGCATTTT. Amino acid sequence: CASSLEGGNQPQHF.

This clone showed up just once. V and J are TRBV28 and TRBJ1-1, with 9 bases matching TRBD1. After removal of 3 bases from V and 4 bases from J, the junction contained 21 bases not matched to a gene. Germline V gene lookup returns CDR1 MDHEN and CDR2 SYDVKM. The CDR3 has 20 residues. This CDR3 reads CASSFRFRTTGGDRSTEAFF. In DNA, the CDR3 is TGTGCCAGCAGTTTTCGGTTTCGTACCACAGGGGGCGATCGAAGCACTGAAGCTTTCTTT. Combining the CDR3 with reference TRBV28 and TRBJ1-1 gives the whole variable domain DVKVTQSSRYLVKRTGEKVFLECVQDMDHENMFWYRQDPGLGLRLIYFSYDVKMKEKGDIPEGYSVSREKKERFSLILESASTNQTSMYLCASSFRFRTTGGDRSTEAFFGQGTRLTVV.

V and J are TRBV6-4 and TRBJ2-1; D unclear. Deletions cut 0 bases from V and 6 bases from J, with 15 bases between. This CDR3 has 16 residues. Per the germline V gene, CDR1 is MRHNA and CDR2 is SNTAGT. The CDR3 here is CASSDSTRDPSNEQFF. Here the CDR3 DNA reads TGTGCCAGCAGTGACTCGACTCGCGACCCTAGCAATGAGCAGTTCTTC.

The chain uses TRBV5-1 and TRBJ2-1; TRBD1 matches at 10 bases. Germline V gives CDR1 SGHRS, CDR2 YFSETQ. V trimming: 3 bases; J trimming: 7 bases; junction bases outside the gene matches: 10. The CDR3 has 16 residues. Here the CDR3 DNA reads TGCGCCAGCAGCTCCGACAGGGGGCACTTGGGGAATGAGCAGTTCTTC. Its protein product is CASSSDRGHLGNEQFF.

This chain connects TRBV27 to TRBJ2-5; possibly TRBD2 for D (5 bases). V lost 2 bases and J lost 5, with 9 bases in between. Germline CDR1 MNHEY, CDR2 SMNVEV (reference sequence). The CDR3 runs 13 residues. CDR3 protein: CASSLASWETQYF. CDR3 DNA sequence: TGTGCCAGCAGTTTAGCTAGCTGGGAGACCCAGTACTTC.

This clone was detected only once. This chain uses TRBV29-1 with TRBJ2-5; D possibly corresponds to TRBD1 (6 bases). The J call may be incorrect, as the DNA end agrees better with TRBJ2-7. Per germline, CDR1 SQVTM and CDR2 ANQGSEA. The CDR3 is 12 amino acids. The CDR3 reads CSASTGSDEQYF. CDR3 nucleotide sequence: TGCAGCGCGTCGACAGGTTCTGACGAGCAGTACTTC.

The rearrangement uses TRBV7-6 and TRBJ1-4; a weak D match, TRBD1 (5 bases). Germline assignment: CDR1 SGHVS and CDR2 FNYEAQ. This CDR3 is built from 13 residues. Trimming pared 5 bases from V and 8 bases from J, leaving 12 bases between. CDR3 nucleotide sequence: TGTGCCAGCAGCCCGCGACAGTACGAAAAACTGTTTTTT. It is translated as CASSPRQYEKLFF.

This sequence joins TRBV2 and TRBJ2-7; tentatively, D is TRBD1 (7 bases). CDR1 SNHLY and CDR2 FYNNEI come from the germline V gene. Trimming pared 8 bases from V and 2 bases from J, leaving 10 bases between. This CDR3 has 12 amino acids. The CDR3 here is CASGRGAYEQYF. The CDR3 DNA is TGTGCCAGCGGCAGGGGGGCCTACGAGCAGTACTTC.

The gene calls are TRBV30 and TRBJ1-4; tentative D call: TRBD1 (5 bases). CDR1 GTSNPN and CDR2 SVGIG come from the germline V gene (reference sequence). Between the trimmed V and J ends, which lost 5 bases and 7 bases, there was a span of 14 bases. The CDR3 totals 13 residues. For the CDR3, the DNA is TGTGCCTGGTCTCATCGGGGGGTTGAAAAACTGTTTTTT. This gives the protein CAWSHRGVEKLFF.

The chain employs TRBV5-4 and TRBJ2-4; possible D gene TRBD1, 5 bases. The CDR3 covers 13 residues. The V gene's germline CDR1 is SGHNT and CDR2 YYREEE (reference sequence). The V end was cut by 2 bases, the J end by 7 bases, with 10 bases between. CDR3 residues: CASSFPQGNIQYF. The DNA of the CDR3 is TGTGCCAGCAGCTTCCCCCAGGGCAACATTCAGTACTTC.

The chain joins TRBV10-3 to TRBJ1-4; perhaps TRBD1 as D (6 bases). Trimming cost V 11 bases and J 5 bases, with 18 bases left between them. From germline, CDR1 is ENHRY and CDR2 SYGVKD. The CDR3 runs to 14 residues. CDR3 residues: CAVGGQLGNEKLFF. CDR3 bases: TGTGCCGTGGGGGGGCAATTGGGCAATGAAAAACTGTTTTTT.

The J gene is TRBJ2-1, the V gene TRBV11-2, with 12 bases fitting TRBD1. After removal of 4 bases from V and 9 bases from J, the junction contained 13 bases not matched to a gene. Germline-derived CDR1 and CDR2 are SGHAT and FQNNGV. The CDR3 is 17 residues long. DNA for the CDR3: TGTGCCAGCAGCTCAAACCCGGGACAGGGGGCTCTTTCTGAGCAGTTCTTC. Its translation: CASSSNPGQGALSEQFF.

The chain uses TRBV30 and TRBJ1-2, with TRBD1 identical over 8 bases. Germline V gene lookup returns CDR1 GTSNPN and CDR2 SVGIG (reference sequence). The CDR3 runs to 14 residues. V shed 5 bases, J shed 2 bases, and the junction held 7 bases outside the gene matches. The CDR3 DNA is TGTGCCTGGCAAGACAGGGGCCGGAACTATGGCTACACCTTC. Translated: CAWQDRGRNYGYTF.

V and J are TRBV30 and TRBJ2-5; 9 nucleotides agree with TRBD1. CDR3 length equals 13 residues. Germline trimming cut 5 bases from V and 2 bases from J; bases unmatched to any gene: 3. Germline lookup yields CDR1 GTSNPN and CDR2 SVGIG (reference sequence). The CDR3: CAWPGQGQETQYF. CDR3 DNA: TGTGCCTGGCCCGGACAGGGGCAAGAGACCCAGTACTTC.

The rearrangement joins TRBV28 to TRBJ2-3; tentatively, D is TRBD2 (7 bases). Germline V gives CDR1 MDHEN, CDR2 SYDVKM. The CDR3 has 16 amino acids. Trimming took off 3 bases at V and 6 bases at J, with 19 bases between the two ends. CDR3 sequence: CASSFFSGAGDDTQYF. CDR3 sequence (DNA): TGTGCCAGCAGTTTCTTCTCAGGGGCGGGAGATGATACGCAGTATTTT.

The chain is built from TRBV5-1 and TRBJ1-1; no definite D call. V was clipped by 1 base and J by 5 bases, with 12 bases between them. Germline V gene lookup returns CDR1 SGHRS and CDR2 YFSETQ. The CDR3 runs 14 residues. CDR3 nucleotides: TGCGCCAGCAGCTTGAACTCGGGAAGGACTGAAGCTTTCTTT. It specifies CASSLNSGRTEAFF.

The chain uses TRBV4-1 and TRBJ2-7, with 10 bases matching TRBD2. This CDR3 contains 16 residues. J was trimmed by 3 bases and V by 4 bases; bases with no gene match: 9. Germline V CDR1 and CDR2: MGHRA, YSYEKL. The chain's CDR3 is CASSPRGLAANYEQYF. The CDR3 DNA follows: TGCGCCAGCAGCCCTCGAGGACTAGCGGCCAACTACGAGCAGTACTTC.